These 9 T cell receptor beta chains share one sample of origin, sequenced in a study of low-dose radiotherapy and immunotherapy resistance in tumors. Time point given: after trial treatment. The treatment is: LDRT plus nivolumab, ipilimumab, low-dose cyclophosphamide and aspirin (RACIN trial). Priming of first-strand cDNA relied on TRAV- and TRBV-specific primers (covering alpha and beta chains). TCRs were amplified for roughly 20 PCR cycles with a constant-region primer and V-primer adapter. TCRdb reprocessed the reads via MiXCR and lists one record per CDR3 protein. The sample carries under 110,000 distinct CDR3 sequences, around 20% recorded once. Material: PBMCs, obtained after low-dose radiotherapy plus immunotherapy. These receptors came from a male donor with prostate cancer.

This clonotype was recorded at least ten times. The chain links TRBV14 to TRBJ2-2, with D possibly TRBD2 on 5 matching bases. The V and J ends lost 3 bases and 6 bases respectively, with 14 bases between them. Germline CDR1 and CDR2: SGHDN and FVKESK. The CDR3 runs 15 residues. CDR3: CASSQRDILSGELFF. Written as DNA, the CDR3 is TGTGCCAGCAGCCAGAGGGATATCCTTTCCGGGGAGCTGTTTTTT.

This clonotype was found many times. This chain joins TRBV19 and TRBJ2-4; D call uncertain. Germline V gene sequence: CDR1 LNHDA, CDR2 SQIVND (reference sequence). Trimming left V 7 bases short and J 1 base short, with 14 bases between. The CDR3 is 15 amino acids. The CDR3, as DNA: TGTGCCAGTACTAACTTTCGTGGGGCCAAAAACATTCAGTACTTC. This sequence encodes CASTNFRGAKNIQYF.

In this sample, this clonotype turned up many times. The chain has TRBV7-3 and TRBJ2-1, with D possibly TRBD2 on 5 matching bases. Trimming removed 5 bases from V and 5 bases from J, with 13 bases in between. The CDR3 contains 14 residues. Germline V gives CDR1 SGHTA, CDR2 FQGTGA. The CDR3 is CASSLPTSNNEQFF. CDR3 nucleotide sequence: TGTGCCAGCAGCCTCCCCACTAGTAACAATGAGCAGTTCTTC. Drawing the rest from reference TRBV7-3 and TRBJ2-1, the complete variable domain is GAGVSQTPSNKVTEKGKYVELRCDPISGHTALYWYRQSLGQGPEFLIYFQGTGAADDSGLPNDRFFAVRPEGSVSTLKIQRTERGDSAVYLCASSLPTSNNEQFFGPGTRLTVL.

By proportion, this clonotype is medium-sized. This sequence joins TRBV19 and TRBJ2-1; the match to TRBD2 covers 7 bases. CDR3 length equals 14 residues. V shed 9 bases and J 5 bases; nucleotides not matched to a gene: 10. Germline values: CDR1 LNHDA, CDR2 SQIVND (reference sequence). This chain's CDR3 is CASRRASGNNEQFF. The CDR3 DNA reads TGTGCCAGCCGTCGGGCTAGCGGAAACAATGAGCAGTTCTTC.

This clonotype was observed at least ten times. The J gene is TRBJ2-7, the V gene TRBV30, with 7 bases aligning to TRBD2. The CDR3 runs 14 residues. The V gene's germline CDR1 is GTSNPN and CDR2 SVGIG (reference sequence). J gave up 6 bases and V 0 bases, and 8 bases lay outside the gene matches. The CDR3 here is CAWSVLGGGSEQYF. The CDR3 DNA reads TGTGCCTGGAGTGTACTGGGGGGGGGTAGCGAGCAGTACTTC.

This clonotype was found many times. This sequence joins TRBV5-6 and TRBJ2-7; D is possibly TRBD1 (5 bases). In germline, CDR1 is SGHDT, CDR2 YYEEEE. V shed 4 bases and J shed 4 bases, with 15 bases lying between them. The CDR3 covers 14 residues. CDR3 region: CASSPLDTQYEQYF. As DNA, the CDR3 is TGTGCCAGCAGCCCCTTGGACACCCAATACGAGCAGTACTTC.

This chain joins TRBV5-6 and TRBJ2-7, with D perhaps TRBD2 (6 bases). The CDR3 has 17 amino acids. Trimming cost V 0 bases and J 0 bases, with 16 bases left between them. In germline, CDR1 is SGHDT, CDR2 YYEEEE. The CDR3, as DNA: TGTGCCAGCAGCTTGGAAATAGCGGAGGGGAGCTCCTACGAGCAGTACTTC. Translation gives CASSLEIAEGSSYEQYF.

On this clonotype: Since a far larger clone is one base different, this is likely a read error. The CDR3 DNA follows: TGTGCCAGCAGCTTACAGGGGGACAATCAGCCCCAGCATTTT. It encodes CASSLQGDNQPQHF. The J gene is TRBJ1-5, the V gene TRBV7-9, with 7 bases fitting TRBD1. This CDR3 has 14 residues. V lost 2 bases to trimming and J lost 3 bases; unmatched junction nucleotides: 1. Germline CDR1 is SEHNR and CDR2 is FQNEAQ (reference sequence).

There are many counts of this clonotype. J is TRBJ2-2 and V is TRBV19, with TRBD2 matching over 8 bases. J lost 4 bases, V lost 2 bases, and 6 bases had no gene match. The CDR3 runs 16 residues. The germline CDR1 and CDR2 sequences are LNHDA and SQIVND (reference sequence). CDR3 in amino acids: CASSIFRGGSTGELFF. The CDR3 DNA reads as TGTGCCAGTAGTATATTCCGGGGGGGCAGCACCGGGGAGCTGTTTTTT.